The clone carrying this T cell receptor beta chain was counted only a few times. No antigen is known for it. This entry is derived from a study of beta chain features in type 1 diabetes. Study findings and constraints: Naive, central memory and Treg TCRB repertoires appeared more alike in patients than in healthy donors. All four CD4+ subsets from Type 1 diabetes patients carried moderately but significantly shorter TCRB CDR3s.

This CDR3 spans 12 amino acids. Germline CDR1 reads SNHLY; CDR2 reads FYNNEI. V lost 3 bases to trimming and J lost 4 bases, with 6 bases between them. Reverse transcribing all isolated RNA meant expressed TCRB transcripts were sequenced. TCRdb's copy holds only in-frame clones and misses some; the assay was immunoSEQ multiplex PCR. The sample shows a few hundred thousand clones, about 13% of them seen only once. Specimen: naive CD4+ T cells from blood. The V call is TRBV2, the J call TRBJ2-5; possible D gene TRBD2, 6 bases. This sequence was found in a young man with type 1 diabetes. This chain's CDR3 is CASSEGGETQYF. CDR3 coding DNA: TGTGCCAGCAGTGAGGGGGGAGAGACCCAGTACTTC.